This T cell receptor (beta chain) was recorded in a study of technical replicates of blood from several donors. This CDR3 has 14 amino acids. The germline V gene encodes CDR1 SEHNR and CDR2 FQNEAQ (reference sequence). Trimming shortened V by 0 bases and J by 0 bases, and 2 bases separated the two germline ends. This clone appeared once. The protocol was immunoSEQ multiplex PCR, while the TCRdb copy is restricted to in-frame clones and leaves out a portion. The data hold 84,000 or so clones, with around 97% observed a single time. The sequenced material came from T cells isolated from PBMCs. This rearrangement joins TRBV7-9 to TRBJ2-2; D gene uncertain. This TCR derives from a human donor in good health. This CDR3 reads CASSLAANTGELFF. For the CDR3, the DNA is TGTGCCAGCAGCTTAGCCGCGAACACCGGGGAGCTGTTTTTT. Full variable domain (missing parts from reference TRBV7-9 and TRBJ2-2): DTGVSQNPRHKITKRGQNVTFRCDPISEHNRLYWYRQTLGQGPEFLTYFQNEAQLEKSRLLSDRFSAERPKGSFSTLEIQRTEQGDSAMYLCASSLAANTGELFFGEGSRLTVL.